This T cell receptor beta chain appears in the sequencing data of a study of blood T cell repertoires in COVID-19. Study-level information: COVID-19 samples from acute and convalescent phases originated in the United States, Italy and Spain. From T cells, B-cell-depleted T cells, or PBMCs came the material, which was cDNA or gDNA.

Some clones are missing from TCRdb's copy, which holds only in-frame ones; the method was immunoSEQ multiplex PCR. The data show around 140,000 clones, around 81% seen once. Sequencing input: peripheral blood. The source of this sequence is a human donor in a cohort sampled during active COVID-19.

The CDR3 reads CASSSRPAAGGGYEQYF. CDR3 sequence (DNA): TGTGCCAGCAGCTCCCGCCCCGCCGCGGGAGGGGGCTACGAGCAGTACTTC. This chain uses TRBV7-2 with TRBJ2-7; the match to TRBD2 covers 9 bases. V shed 4 bases and J 3 bases; nucleotides not matched to a gene: 13. Germline CDR1 SGHTA, CDR2 FQGNSA. This CDR3 spans 17 amino acids.